This is a list of T cell receptor beta chains from one sample in a study of post-analysis software for immune sequencing data. Using its own MiXCR run on the PCR reads, TCRdb lists one record per CDR3 protein. The table lists 250,000 to 300,000 distinct CDR3 sequences, 36% of them singletons, with around 4.8% in the top ten. Sequencing input: blood. Receptor source: a girl aged 10 to 17 with multiple sclerosis. Both conserved end residues are part of each CDR3. D genes are given only for firm matches. Clone size is not always given. Where it is, it says once, few, many or a class for expanded clones.

d_gene: .; j_gene: TRBJ2-7; abundance: many; v_gene: TRBV7-2; CDR3nt: TGTGCCAGCAGCTTCTTTCCCCTTGGGGCCTACGAGCAGTACTTC; CDR3aa: CASSFFPLGAYEQYF
d_gene: TRBD2; j_gene: TRBJ2-5; abundance: many; v_gene: TRBV12-3/TRBV12-4; CDR3nt: TGTGCCAGCAGTTTAGCGAGTAGCGGGGGGCAGCGGGGGACCCAGTACTTC; CDR3aa: CASSLASSGGQRGTQYF
d_gene: .; j_gene: TRBJ1-1; abundance: many; v_gene: TRBV7-2; CDR3nt: TGTGCCAGCAGCGGGCGGACATCCAACACTGAAGCTTTCTTT; CDR3aa: CASSGRTSNTEAFF
d_gene: .; j_gene: TRBJ1-3; abundance: once; v_gene: TRBV5-6; CDR3nt: TGTGCCAGCAGCTTGGTCAGCGTCTCTGGAAACACCATATATTTT; CDR3aa: CASSLVSVSGNTIYF
d_gene: .; j_gene: TRBJ2-7; abundance: .; v_gene: TRBV28; CDR3nt: TGTGCCAGCAGCGGCGGCGGGCGTTACGAGCAGTACTTC; CDR3aa: CASSGGGRYEQYF
d_gene: TRBD2; j_gene: TRBJ2-1; abundance: .; v_gene: TRBV2; CDR3nt: TGTGCCAGCAGTGGAATAGCGGGGCAAATCCTCTACAATGAGCAGTTCTTC; CDR3aa: CASSGIAGQILYNEQFF
d_gene: .; j_gene: TRBJ2-7; abundance: .; v_gene: TRBV29-1; CDR3nt: TGCAGCGTTGAAGATACGGGAACCTACGAGCAGTACTTC; CDR3aa: CSVEDTGTYEQYF
d_gene: .; j_gene: TRBJ1-6; abundance: many; v_gene: TRBV3-1; CDR3nt: TGTGCCAGCAGCCAGGTTGAGGATTCACCCCTCCACTTT; CDR3aa: CASSQVEDSPLHF
d_gene: .; j_gene: TRBJ2-3; abundance: many; v_gene: TRBV10-3; CDR3nt: TGTGCCATCAGTGAGTCGAAGGGTGCGGGAGCACAGGGAGATACGCAGTATTTT; CDR3aa: CAISESKGAGAQGDTQYF
d_gene: .; j_gene: TRBJ2-3; abundance: few; v_gene: TRBV30; CDR3nt: TGTGCCTGGAGGGCCCGCACAGATACGCAGTATTTT; CDR3aa: CAWRARTDTQYF
d_gene: .; j_gene: TRBJ1-2; abundance: many; v_gene: TRBV10-3; CDR3nt: TGTGCCATCAGTGAGTCAGGCATTTCTAACTATGGCTACACCTTC; CDR3aa: CAISESGISNYGYTF
d_gene: TRBD1; j_gene: TRBJ2-1; abundance: many; v_gene: TRBV24-1; CDR3nt: TGTGCCACCAGTGATTTTCAGGGGGACCTTGGGGGTGAGCAGTTCTTC; CDR3aa: CATSDFQGDLGGEQFF
d_gene: TRBD2; j_gene: TRBJ2-1; abundance: many; v_gene: TRBV11-1; CDR3nt: TGTGCCAGCAGCTCGGTGGGGGGAGGGTACAATGAGCAGTTCTTC; CDR3aa: CASSSVGGGYNEQFF
d_gene: TRBD2; j_gene: TRBJ2-1; abundance: many; v_gene: TRBV19; CDR3nt: TGTGCCAGTAGTATGAGCGGGAGCTCCTACAATGAGCAGTTCTTC; CDR3aa: CASSMSGSSYNEQFF
d_gene: .; j_gene: TRBJ1-2; abundance: .; v_gene: TRBV5-1; CDR3nt: TGCGCCAGCAGCTTGGCAACGACGGGATCCCCCTACTATGGCTACACCTTC; CDR3aa: CASSLATTGSPYYGYTF
d_gene: TRBD1; j_gene: TRBJ1-1; abundance: few; v_gene: TRBV5-1; CDR3nt: TGCGCCAGCAGACCCGGACAGGGTTTGAACACTGAAGCTTTCTTT; CDR3aa: CASRPGQGLNTEAFF
d_gene: .; j_gene: TRBJ2-3; abundance: many; v_gene: TRBV5-5; CDR3nt: TGTGCCAGCAGCCCCCCCCTAGCTACCACAGATACGCAGTATTTT; CDR3aa: CASSPPLATTDTQYF
d_gene: .; j_gene: TRBJ2-1; abundance: .; v_gene: TRBV6-2/TRBV6-3; CDR3nt: TGTGCCAGCGGTGGGGACTTGTTTACAGGGAACAATGAGCAGTTCTTC; CDR3aa: CASGGDLFTGNNEQFF
d_gene: .; j_gene: TRBJ2-7; abundance: few; v_gene: TRBV5-1; CDR3nt: TGCGCCAGCAGCTTGGACCCAGCGGAGTCCTACGAGCAGTACTTC; CDR3aa: CASSLDPAESYEQYF
d_gene: .; j_gene: TRBJ2-3; abundance: many; v_gene: TRBV4-1; CDR3nt: TGCGCCAGCAGCCAGGTCCCGGTTGGTACAGATACGCAGTATTTT; CDR3aa: CASSQVPVGTDTQYF
d_gene: .; j_gene: TRBJ1-4; abundance: many; v_gene: TRBV4-2; CDR3nt: TGTGCCAGCAGCCAAGAACAGGGAACCGGGGAAAAACTGTTTTTT; CDR3aa: CASSQEQGTGEKLFF
d_gene: TRBD1; j_gene: TRBJ1-2; abundance: few; v_gene: TRBV5-6; CDR3nt: TGTGCCAGCAGCTTGGCCGGACAGGGGGGGGACGGCTACACCTTC; CDR3aa: CASSLAGQGGDGYTF
d_gene: TRBD1; j_gene: TRBJ1-6; abundance: few; v_gene: TRBV10-2; CDR3nt: TGCGCCAGCAGTGAGTCGATTGCTTACGGCAGTGCGGGACAGGCGGATTCACCCCTCCACTTT; CDR3aa: CASSESIAYGSAGQADSPLHF
d_gene: .; j_gene: TRBJ2-3; abundance: .; v_gene: TRBV19; CDR3nt: TGTGCCAGTAAAACCCTCTCGGGCACAGATACGCAGTATTTT; CDR3aa: CASKTLSGTDTQYF
d_gene: .; j_gene: TRBJ2-1; abundance: .; v_gene: TRBV3-1; CDR3nt: TGTGCCAGCAGCGCCCTGGGGGGCGGGACCTGGAATGAGCAGTTCTTC; CDR3aa: CASSALGGGTWNEQFF
d_gene: .; j_gene: TRBJ2-5; abundance: few; v_gene: TRBV19; CDR3nt: TGTGCCAGTAGTCAGCGACAGGAGGAGACCCAGTACTTC; CDR3aa: CASSQRQEETQYF
d_gene: TRBD2; j_gene: TRBJ2-1; abundance: .; v_gene: TRBV29-1; CDR3nt: TGCAGCGTTGATCCACTAGCGGGGGGTTTGGAGCAGTTCTTC; CDR3aa: CSVDPLAGGLEQFF
d_gene: .; j_gene: TRBJ1-5; abundance: .; v_gene: TRBV28; CDR3nt: TGTGCCAGCAGCACGCCGACGGGGCCCCAGCATTTT; CDR3aa: CASSTPTGPQHF
d_gene: .; j_gene: TRBJ1-2; abundance: .; v_gene: TRBV14; CDR3nt: TGTGCCAGCAGCCACCGGGGAAGTAAATCTAACTATGGCTACACCTTC; CDR3aa: CASSHRGSKSNYGYTF
d_gene: .; j_gene: TRBJ1-2; abundance: many; v_gene: TRBV12-3/TRBV12-4; CDR3nt: TGTGCCAGCAGTTCTCCTCCCCTCTATGGCTACACCTTC; CDR3aa: CASSSPPLYGYTF
d_gene: .; j_gene: TRBJ1-1; abundance: .; v_gene: TRBV29-1; CDR3nt: TGCAGCGCCAGGGTTTATGCCACTGAAGCTTTCTTT; CDR3aa: CSARVYATEAFF
d_gene: TRBD2; j_gene: TRBJ2-5; abundance: many; v_gene: TRBV7-6; CDR3nt: TGTGCCAGCAGCTCTCCCCGGACTAGCGGGAGGGCCGGGGAGACCCAGTACTTC; CDR3aa: CASSSPRTSGRAGETQYF
d_gene: .; j_gene: TRBJ2-1; abundance: many; v_gene: TRBV12-3/TRBV12-4; CDR3nt: TGTGCCAGCAGTTTATACGAGTACTACAATGAGCAGTTCTTC; CDR3aa: CASSLYEYYNEQFF
d_gene: .; j_gene: TRBJ1-1; abundance: few; v_gene: TRBV5-1; CDR3nt: TGCGCCAGCAGCTTGGAAGGGGTGCCGACCACTGAAGCTTTCTTT; CDR3aa: CASSLEGVPTTEAFF
d_gene: .; j_gene: TRBJ2-1; abundance: .; v_gene: TRBV20-1; CDR3nt: TGCAGTGCTAGTAGTCGTGAACACAATGAGCAGTTCTTC; CDR3aa: CSASSREHNEQFF
d_gene: .; j_gene: TRBJ2-6; abundance: many; v_gene: TRBV6-4; CDR3nt: TGTGCCAGCAGTGACGTATCTGGGGCCAACGTCCTGACTTTC; CDR3aa: CASSDVSGANVLTF
d_gene: .; j_gene: TRBJ1-5; abundance: many; v_gene: TRBV20-1; CDR3nt: TGCAGTGCTAGGGACGAGGGGAATCAGCCCCAGCATTTT; CDR3aa: CSARDEGNQPQHF
d_gene: .; j_gene: TRBJ1-1; abundance: few; v_gene: TRBV12-3/TRBV12-4; CDR3nt: TGTGCCAGCAGACGGGTCCTGGACACTGAAGCTTTCTTT; CDR3aa: CASRRVLDTEAFF
d_gene: TRBD1; j_gene: TRBJ1-2; abundance: many; v_gene: TRBV12-3/TRBV12-4; CDR3nt: TGTGCCAGCAGTCCCGACAGGGGAAAAAGCTACACCTTC; CDR3aa: CASSPDRGKSYTF
d_gene: .; j_gene: TRBJ2-1; abundance: many; v_gene: TRBV7-3; CDR3nt: TGTGCCAGCACCCTAACAGGGCAGGGGTTGGATGAGCAGTTCTTC; CDR3aa: CASTLTGQGLDEQFF
d_gene: .; j_gene: TRBJ1-1; abundance: many; v_gene: TRBV20-1; CDR3nt: TGCAGTGCTAGACAGCAGAACACTGAAGCTTTCTTT; CDR3aa: CSARQQNTEAFF
d_gene: .; j_gene: TRBJ2-1; abundance: .; v_gene: TRBV15; CDR3nt: TGTGCCACCAGCAGAAATGGGCCCCATGAGCAGTTCTTC; CDR3aa: CATSRNGPHEQFF
d_gene: TRBD2; j_gene: TRBJ2-1; abundance: .; v_gene: TRBV29-1; CDR3nt: TGCAGCGAAGCTAGCGGGAGTCGCAATGAGCAGTTCTTC; CDR3aa: CSEASGSRNEQFF
d_gene: TRBD2; j_gene: TRBJ2-1; abundance: many; v_gene: TRBV7-2; CDR3nt: TGTGCCAGCAGTCCCAGCGGGGGGGCCTATCACAATGAGCAGTTCTTC; CDR3aa: CASSPSGGAYHNEQFF
d_gene: TRBD1; j_gene: TRBJ2-7; abundance: many; v_gene: TRBV10-2; CDR3nt: TGCGCCAGCAGTCGAGACAGGGGTGTACGCGGCGAGCAGTACTTC; CDR3aa: CASSRDRGVRGEQYF
d_gene: .; j_gene: TRBJ1-1; abundance: few; v_gene: TRBV3-1; CDR3nt: TGTGCCAGCAGCCCCGGGCGACACACTGAAGCTTTCTTT; CDR3aa: CASSPGRHTEAFF
d_gene: .; j_gene: TRBJ2-1; abundance: many; v_gene: TRBV10-1; CDR3nt: TGCGCCAGCAGTAGGGGAAATGAGCAGTTCTTC; CDR3aa: CASSRGNEQFF
d_gene: .; j_gene: TRBJ2-2; abundance: .; v_gene: TRBV7-2; CDR3nt: TGTGCCAGCAGCCCCCTCGGGGAGCTGTTTTTT; CDR3aa: CASSPLGELFF
d_gene: TRBD1; j_gene: TRBJ1-1; abundance: .; v_gene: TRBV20-1; CDR3nt: TGCAGTGCCCAAGAAGGGACAGGGGGAGGTGAAGCTTTCTTT; CDR3aa: CSAQEGTGGGEAFF
d_gene: .; j_gene: TRBJ1-5; abundance: many; v_gene: TRBV15; CDR3nt: TGTGCCACCAGCAGAGATCCGGGGGGCAATCAGCCCCAGCATTTT; CDR3aa: CATSRDPGGNQPQHF
d_gene: .; j_gene: TRBJ1-6; abundance: few; v_gene: TRBV28; CDR3nt: TGTGCCAGCAGTTTTACATGGAATTCACCCCTCCACTTT; CDR3aa: CASSFTWNSPLHF
d_gene: TRBD2; j_gene: TRBJ2-3; abundance: once; v_gene: TRBV20-1; CDR3nt: TGCAGTGCTAGACGGGCGGGAGAGGCAGATACGCAGTATTTT; CDR3aa: CSARRAGEADTQYF